Listed here are 5 T cell receptor beta chains from one sample, sequenced in a study of cytomegalovirus exposure and HLA in healthy donors. Researchers ran the PCR with 60 Vbeta and 13 Jbeta primers. Sequenced by immunoSEQ multiplex PCR; TCRdb stores in-frame clones only, minus some. Of 150,000 or so clones in the sample, around 73% were seen once. Sequencing was performed on PBMCs. The source of these receptors is a woman in her late teens or twenties in good health and CMV-seronegative.

The sample holds a few counts of this clone. The V call is TRBV27, the J call TRBJ2-7; 8 positions agree with TRBD1. V lost 0 bases and J lost 1; bases outside the gene matches: 5. In germline, CDR1 is MNHEY, CDR2 SMNVEV (reference sequence). The CDR3 totals 16 residues. CDR3 in amino acids: CASSLSTGALSYEQYF. The CDR3 coding sequence is TGTGCCAGCAGTTTATCGACAGGGGCTCTTTCCTACGAGCAGTACTTC.

The chain joins TRBV27 to TRBJ1-1; possibly TRBD1 for D (5 bases). Germline CDR1 and CDR2: MNHEY and SMNVEV (reference sequence). There are 15 residues in the CDR3. The germline V and J ends were trimmed by 3 bases and 1 base, with 12 bases remaining between them. The CDR3 sequence is CASSFHITGNTEAFF. CDR3 DNA sequence: TGTGCCAGCAGTTTCCACATTACAGGGAACACTGAAGCTTTCTTT.

The V and J genes are TRBV5-6 and TRBJ1-5; D gene ambiguous. The CDR3 sequence is 17 residues long. Trimming removed 2 bases from V and 0 bases from J, with 15 bases in between. CDR1 and CDR2 from the germline V gene are SGHDT and YYEEEE. CDR3 loop: CASSFFSTYYSNQPQHF. Here the CDR3 DNA reads TGTGCCAGCAGCTTTTTTAGCACCTACTATAGCAATCAGCCCCAGCATTTT. Supplemented by reference TRBV5-6 and TRBJ1-5, the full variable domain reads DAGVTQSPTHLIKTRGQQVTLRCSPKSGHDTVSWYQQALGQGPQFIFQYYEEEERQRGNFPDRFSGHQFPNYSSELNVNALLLGDSALYLCASSFFSTYYSNQPQHFGDGTRLSIL.

This clone has only a few counts. The gene calls are TRBV5-4 and TRBJ2-3; 9 bases map to TRBD2. V was pared by 4 bases and J by 2 bases, with 5 bases of the junction left unmatched. Germline V gene lookup returns CDR1 SGHNT and CDR2 YYREEE (reference sequence). This CDR3 is built from 15 residues. CDR3 DNA: TGTGCCAGCAGCAGTAGACTAGCGGCCACAGATACGCAGTATTTT. Residues: CASSSRLAATDTQYF.

The chain couples TRBV5-1 to TRBJ2-3; the match to TRBD1 covers 10 bases. Trimming took 5 bases from V and 2 from J; bases not matched to a gene: 5. This CDR3 region has 15 residues. CDR1 is SGHRS, CDR2 YFSETQ, per germline. The CDR3 reads CASRDRGRNTDTQYF. Here the CDR3 DNA reads TGCGCCAGCAGAGACAGGGGGCGGAACACAGATACGCAGTATTTT.